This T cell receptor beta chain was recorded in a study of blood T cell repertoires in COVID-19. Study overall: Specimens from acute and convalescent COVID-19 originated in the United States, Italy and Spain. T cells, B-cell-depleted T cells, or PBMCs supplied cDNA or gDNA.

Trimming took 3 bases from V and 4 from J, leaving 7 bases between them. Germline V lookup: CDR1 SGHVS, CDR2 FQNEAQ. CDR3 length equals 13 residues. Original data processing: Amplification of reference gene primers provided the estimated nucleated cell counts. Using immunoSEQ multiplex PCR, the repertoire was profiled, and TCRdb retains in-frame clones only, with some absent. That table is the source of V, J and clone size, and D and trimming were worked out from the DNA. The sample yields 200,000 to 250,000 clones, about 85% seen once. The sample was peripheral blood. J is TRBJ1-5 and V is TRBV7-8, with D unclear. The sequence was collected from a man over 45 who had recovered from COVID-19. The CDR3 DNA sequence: TGTGCCAGCAGCTTCACAGCAAATCAGCCCCAGCATTTT. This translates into CASSFTANQPQHF. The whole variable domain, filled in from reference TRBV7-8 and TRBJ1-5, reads GAGVSQSPRYKVAKRGQDVALRCDPISGHVSLFWYQQALGQGPEFLTYFQNEAQLDKSGLPSDRFFAERPEGSVSTLKIQRTQQEDSAVYLCASSFTANQPQHFGDGTRLSIL.